The clone carrying this T cell receptor (beta chain) was seen a handful of times. Its antigen is as yet unknown. This record comes from a study of cytomegalovirus exposure and HLA in healthy donors. Study results and limitations: Analysis was carried out at a later point, and it linked a missense DCLRE1C variant to TCR beta V- and J-gene trimming. Researchers had no immune exposure information except CMV serostatus available. Previous analysis showed most TCR beta V segments were productive about 87% or about 30% of the time.

PCR involved 60 Vbeta and 13 Jbeta primers. Sequencing was performed with immunoSEQ multiplex PCR; in TCRdb, only in-frame clones are kept and a portion is missing. In the table there are over 130,000 clones, 50% to 75% of which are singletons. These donors counted as nominally healthy when sampled, but unrecorded immune exposures were likely. Sequenced material: PBMCs. This receptor was obtained from a woman between 55 and 75 years old in good health and CMV-seropositive.

The CDR3 DNA sequence: TGCGCCAGCAGCTCGGGACAGGGACCCTACGAGCAGTACTTC. It yields the protein CASSSGQGPYEQYF. The chain carries TRBV5-1 and TRBJ2-7, with 9 bases aligning to TRBD1. CDR3 length: 14 residues. J was trimmed by 2 bases and V by 3 bases; bases with no gene match: 3. CDR1 is SGHRS and CDR2 is YFSETQ in the germline V gene.